This paragraph covers one TCR beta chain sequence. The sample belongs to a study of neoadjuvant nivolumab and ipilimumab in lung cancer. Clones were read by immunoSEQ multiplex PCR, and TCRdb kept only the in-frame ones, dropping some. The repertoire has approximately 30,000 clones, more than 75% of them found once; the top ten carry approximately 8.6%. The receptor comes from an adult with non-small cell lung cancer. The sequenced sample was tumor tissue, obtained after neoadjuvant nivolumab, alone or with ipilimumab, at or shortly before surgery.

The CDR3 DNA reads TGTGCCAGCAGGTCGCGGAGGAATATCAATGAGCAGTTCTTC. Encoded protein: CASRSRRNINEQFF. The chain employs TRBV6-5 and TRBJ2-1, with a possible D match to TRBD2 (5 bases). This CDR3 region has 14 residues. Trimming removed 6 bases from V and 6 bases from J, with 15 bases in between. Germline assignment: CDR1 MNHEY and CDR2 SVGAGI.